This passage covers 23 T cell receptor beta chains from one sample sequenced in a study of T cells in Graves' hyperthyroidism and ophthalmopathy. The TCR beta CDR3 regions underwent amplification using RNA transcripts as the source. In the first-round RT-PCR of the TCR CDR3, the HTBI primer set was used. TCRdb fed the multiplex PCR reads into MiXCR, producing one record per CDR3 protein. The sample gives hundreds of thousands of distinct CDR3 sequences, nearly 45% of which show up once; less than 9% is in the top ten. The sample consisted of peripheral blood or thyroid tissue (not recorded which). The receptors shown here come from an adult man with Graves' disease, either hyperthyroidism or ophthalmopathy (not recorded which).

Of note for this clonotype: Given a much more abundant clone one base away, this may be a read error. V is TRBV10-3 and J is TRBJ1-3; D not certain. This CDR3 region has 14 residues. The germline CDR1 and CDR2 sequences are ENHRY and SYGVKD. V was cut by 6 bases and J by 3 bases, with 12 bases left in between. CDR3 protein: CAIRLRTDGNTIYF. The CDR3 region has the DNA TGTGCCATCAGACTGCGGACGGATGGAAACACCATATATTTT.

This clonotype was seen at least ten times. V and J are TRBV2 and TRBJ1-1; D possibly corresponds to TRBD1 (6 bases). V lost 6 bases to trimming and J lost 3 bases, with 8 bases between them. Germline V lookup: CDR1 SNHLY, CDR2 FYNNEI. The CDR3 consists of 12 residues. The CDR3 loop reads CASSTGHTEAFF. In DNA, the CDR3 is TGTGCCAGCAGCACAGGGCACACTGAAGCTTTCTTT.

This clonotype has more than one count but fewer than ten. The chain links TRBV20-1 to TRBJ1-1; D is unclear. CDR1 DFQATT and CDR2 SNEGSKA come from the germline V gene (reference sequence). The CDR3 runs to 14 residues. Trimming took 3 bases from V and 1 from J, leaving 12 bases between them. CDR3 loop: CSASSVLGNTEAFF. The CDR3 DNA reads TGCAGTGCTAGTTCCGTACTTGGGAACACTGAAGCTTTCTTT.

The J gene is TRBJ1-1, the V gene TRBV29-1; 7 bases match TRBD1. The CDR3 sequence is 14 residues long. In germline, CDR1 is SQVTM, CDR2 ANQGSEA. Losses at the gene ends were 8 bases for V and 3 bases for J; bases not matched to a gene: 12. The CDR3 loop reads CSLAPDRRYTEAFF. As DNA, the CDR3 is TGCAGCTTGGCACCGGACAGGCGGTACACTGAAGCTTTCTTT. Full variable domain (remainder filled in from reference TRBV29-1 and TRBJ1-1): SAVISQKPSRDICQRGTSLTIQCQVDSQVTMMFWYRQQPGQSLTLIATANQGSEATYESGFVIDKFPISRPNLTFSTLTVSNMSPEDSSIYLCSLAPDRRYTEAFFGQGTRLTVV.

The rearrangement uses TRBV6-5 and TRBJ2-7; the match to TRBD1 covers 7 bases. This CDR3 has 14 amino acids. V gave up 4 bases and J gave up 4 bases; unmatched junction bases: 7. Per germline, CDR1 MNHEY and CDR2 SVGAGI. Written as DNA, the CDR3 is TGTGCCAGCAGTTCGACAGGGCTCGGATACGAGCAGTACTTC. Its translation is CASSSTGLGYEQYF.

J is TRBJ1-1 and V is TRBV29-1; D perhaps matches TRBD1 (6 bases). The germline V gene has CDR1 SQVTM and CDR2 ANQGSEA. V lost 8 bases and J 4 bases, leaving 14 bases between the germline ends. This CDR3 comprises 12 residues. CDR3 loop: CSLEQGGTEAFF. The CDR3 DNA follows: TGCAGCCTAGAACAGGGAGGCACTGAAGCTTTCTTT.

This clonotype was picked up a small number of times. This chain connects TRBV4-1 to TRBJ1-2; tentatively, D is TRBD1 (5 bases). V was pared by 6 bases and J by 6 bases, with 20 bases between. Germline CDR1 reads MGHRA; CDR2 reads YSYEKL. This CDR3 is 15 amino acids long. The CDR3 coding sequence is TGCGCCAGCAGTCTTACCGGGGCCCAAGGAGATGGCTACACCTTC. Amino acids: CASSLTGAQGDGYTF.

The V call is TRBV15, the J call TRBJ2-5, with D tentatively TRBD2 (5 bases). V gave up 3 bases and J gave up 5 bases, with 13 bases separating them. The CDR3 has 14 residues. Germline lookup yields CDR1 LNHNV and CDR2 YYDKDF (reference sequence). In nucleotides, the CDR3 is TGTGCCACCAGCAGCCAAGGAACGGGGGAGACCCAGTACTTC. Amino acid sequence: CATSSQGTGETQYF.

The chain couples TRBV2 to TRBJ2-6; tentatively, D is TRBD1 (6 bases). The V end lost 5 bases, the J end lost 4 bases, and 15 bases lay between the germline ends. This CDR3 spans 16 amino acids. Germline CDR1 SNHLY, CDR2 FYNNEI. The CDR3 is CASSWDTGTGANVLTF. CDR3 DNA: TGTGCCAGCAGTTGGGACACCGGAACAGGGGCCAACGTCCTGACTTTC.

This clonotype came up a few times. This chain links TRBV24-1 with TRBJ2-5; D unresolved. This CDR3 spans 13 amino acids. CDR1 and CDR2 (germline): KGHDR, SFDVKD. Trimming removed 3 bases from V and 4 bases from J, with 8 bases in between. The chain's CDR3 is CATSDGARETQYF. CDR3 sequence (DNA): TGTGCCACCAGTGATGGCGCCCGAGAGACCCAGTACTTC.

As regards this clonotype: Here the CDR3 omits its conserved ending phenylalanine or tryptophan, so a read error is the likely source. The limits of the CDR3 on the DNA are not certain, so only TCRdb's listed CDR3 is given. The rearrangement joins TRBV7-2 to TRBJ2-2; TRBD1 is taken as the D call from the table, unchecked against the DNA. Germline V CDR1 and CDR2: SGHTA, FQGNSA. The CDR3 length equals 9 residues, ends included. CDR3 sequence reads: CASSRQGAV.

This clonotype appeared once. A much more abundant neighbour one base away suggests this may be a read error. The chain joins TRBV12-3 or TRBV12-4 to TRBJ1-6; the D is unclear. The germline V and J ends were trimmed by 6 bases and 4 bases, with 19 bases remaining between them. The CDR3 contains 17 residues. CDR3 in amino acids: CASRRDGPSTYNSPLHF. CDR3 bases: TGTGCCAGCAGGCGAGATGGACCTTCTACGTATAATTCACCCCTCCACTTT.

This clonotype turned up a few times. A single base separates this from a much larger clone, so it may be a read error. The chain uses TRBV2 and TRBJ1-2; TRBD1 might be the D (5 bases). This CDR3 is built from 14 residues. Germline V gene data show CDR1 as SNHLY and CDR2 as FYNNEI. V was clipped by 3 bases and J by 7 bases, with 15 bases between them. This CDR3 is CASSDVQGSIGYTF. The CDR3 region has the DNA TGTGCCAGCAGTGACGTTCAGGGTAGTATTGGCTACACCTTC.

Comments on this clonotype: One end of the junction fails to match germline, which may point to a read error. The chain couples TRBV6-4 to TRBJ1-2; no reliable D call. This CDR3 is built from 13 residues. Germline-derived CDR1 and CDR2 are MRHNA and SNTAGT. The CDR3 DNA reads as TGTGCCAGCAGTTACTCCGTGGACTATGGCTACACCTTC. It codes for CASSYSVDYGYTF.

This chain uses TRBV11-3 with TRBJ1-3, with a weak D call TRBD1 (5 bases). The V gene lost 8 bases and the J gene lost 2 bases, with 13 bases spanning the gap. The CDR3 runs to 14 residues. The germline V gene encodes CDR1 SGHNT and CDR2 YENEEA. The CDR3 DNA sequence: TGTGCCAGCTCAACGTGGGGGGCTGGAAACACCATATATTTT. It is translated as CASSTWGAGNTIYF.

The CDR3 loop is CASSLLGQGRNSPLHF. CDR3 sequence (DNA): TGTGCCAGCAGCCTTTTAGGACAGGGGAGGAATTCACCCCTCCACTTT. This rearrangement joins TRBV7-2 to TRBJ1-6; TRBD1 aligns across 9 bases. CDR1 SGHTA and CDR2 FQGNSA come from the germline V gene. This CDR3 contains 16 residues. V shed 5 bases, J shed 7 bases, and the junction held 9 bases outside the gene matches. The complete variable domain, with remaining parts taken from reference TRBV7-2 and TRBJ1-6, reads GAGVSQSPSNKVTEKGKDVELRCDPISGHTALYWYRQSLGQGLEFLIYFQGNSAPDKSGLPSDRFSAERTGGSVSTLTIQRTQQEDSAVYLCASSLLGQGRNSPLHFGNGTRLTVT.

This rearrangement joins TRBV29-1 to TRBJ1-2; D perhaps matches TRBD1 (5 bases). Germline V lookup: CDR1 SQVTM, CDR2 ANQGSEA. V was trimmed by 8 bases and J by 2 bases, leaving 9 bases between them. There are 11 residues in the CDR3. CDR3 coding DNA: TGCAGCTTCCGGGGCAACTATGGCTACACCTTC. Translated: CSFRGNYGYTF.

The chain couples TRBV6-5 to TRBJ1-1, with TRBD1 matching over 7 bases. Germline loops: CDR1 MNHEY, CDR2 SVGAGI. V trimming: 4 bases; J trimming: 1 base; junction bases outside the gene matches: 6. CDR3 length: 15 residues. CDR3 coding DNA: TGTGCCAGCAGTTCCATTAGGGGGCAGAACACTGAAGCTTTCTTT. It is translated as CASSSIRGQNTEAFF.

Concerning this clonotype: A much larger clone sits a single nucleotide away, making a read error possible. This chain links TRBV29-1 with TRBJ2-2, with D possibly TRBD2 on 6 matching bases. The CDR3 is 11 residues long. Germline V gene data show CDR1 as SQVTM and CDR2 as ANQGSEA. CDR3 coding DNA: TGCAGTGCTAGCGTCACCGGGGAGCTGTTTTTT. Its translation: CSASVTGELFF.

The chain uses TRBV7-9 and TRBJ1-4, with 7 bases aligning to TRBD1. This CDR3 has 14 residues. J gave up 3 bases and V 5 bases, and 3 bases lay outside the gene matches. Per germline, CDR1 SEHNR and CDR2 FQNEAQ (reference sequence). The CDR3 protein is CASSETGPNEKLFF. For the CDR3, the DNA is TGTGCCAGCAGCGAGACAGGGCCTAATGAAAAACTGTTTTTT.

This clonotype was seen ten or more times. The V gene is TRBV9, the J gene TRBJ1-6, with D possibly TRBD1 on 5 matching bases. The germline V gene has CDR1 SGDLS and CDR2 YYNGEE. The CDR3 contains 14 residues. Deletions cut 3 bases from V and 8 bases from J, with 12 bases between. CDR3 region: CASSAWDGDSPLHF. For the CDR3, the DNA is TGTGCCAGCAGCGCTTGGGACGGAGATTCACCCCTCCACTTT.

This clonotype was seen more than once but under ten times. The gene calls are TRBV12-3 or TRBV12-4 and TRBJ2-2; 7 nucleotides align to TRBD2. CDR3 length: 12 amino acids. Trimming removed 4 bases from V and 7 bases from J; junction bases left unmatched: 0. CDR3 nucleotides: TGTGCCAGCAGTTCGGGAGGCGGGGAGCTGTTTTTT. It translates to CASSSGGGELFF.

The chain joins TRBV20-1 to TRBJ2-7; TRBD2 is a possible D gene (6 bases). Germline V gene lookup returns CDR1 DFQATT and CDR2 SNEGSKA (reference sequence). The V gene lost 5 bases and the J gene lost 9 bases, with 14 bases spanning the gap. The CDR3 contains 11 residues. CDR3 amino acids: CSAAGGGGQYF. DNA of the CDR3: TGCAGTGCTGCCGGGGGAGGAGGGCAGTACTTC.